What follows describes a single T cell receptor beta chain. The antigen remains unidentified. These data are taken from a study of blood T cells in healthy people across ages. The study's findings and limits: It was not known whether donors were CMV positive (a possible confounder of expanded clonotype changes).

Roughly 10 milliliters of peripheral blood were drawn from each donor. Sample-barcoded 5' priming and a J-beta primer mix drove a second PCR of about 7 to 11 cycles. TCRdb processed the 5' RACE reads anew with MiXCR; each CDR3 protein has one entry. The sample lists 980,000 or so distinct CDR3 sequences; roughly 48% were seen once. This receptor was taken from a man aged 30 to 39 in good health. The specimen sequenced was blood.

In DNA, the CDR3 is TGCAGTGGGGACAGGTCGAATGAGCAGTTCTTC. It codes for CSGDRSNEQFF. This chain joins TRBV20-1 and TRBJ2-1; 8 nucleotides align to TRBD1. This CDR3 comprises 11 residues. With V trimmed by 7 bases and J by 7 bases, 3 bases remained unmatched. Germline CDR1 and CDR2: DFQATT and SNEGSKA (reference sequence).